The source of this TCR beta chain is a study of graft-versus-host responses after intestinal transplantation (dated by TCRdb to about 2021). Regarding the research as a whole: Multivisceral, liver-intestinal, or isolated intestinal transplants were received by the recipients. All recipients received anti-thymocyte globulin induction followed by maintenance tacrolimus and steroids for around three years. After intestinal transplantation, graft-versus-host and host-versus-graft alloreactive T cell clones in the graft, circulation and bone marrow were tracked using bulk TCR-beta CDR3 sequencing. Alloreactive clones were identified by sequencing pre-transplant mixed lymphocyte reaction products and comparing these products with unstimulated pre-transplant donor and recipient T cells. The cohort enrolled about two dozen intestinal transplant recipients including one retransplant, and a few patients lacking pretransplant specimens were excluded. Donor T cell macrochimerism was defined as a peak of at least 4% donor T cells among recipient peripheral blood mononuclear cells. Instead of going to the commercial service, samples from a few later patients were sequenced in-house on an Illumina MiSeq and processed with MiXCR. Broader findings and caveats from the paper: Conclusions were limited by the relatively low number and heterogeneity of intestinal transplant patients. Peak levels of circulating GvH clones were associated with declines in HvG clones early after transplant. In the allografts of patients with donor T cell macrochimerism, GvH to HvG T cell clonal ratios were high. GvH clones were detected in recipient bone marrow, and some of these GvH clones were observed earlier in ileal mucosa or blood, consistent with an intestinal mucosal origin.

The receptor library was made with the immunoSEQ multiplex PCR assay. High-throughput TCR-beta CDR3 sequencing of genomic DNA from most patients was performed by Adaptive Biotechnologies. On the authors' methods: TCR sequencing data were retrieved from Adaptive's ImmunoSEQ software for around 18 patients, whereas a few other patients were processed with MiXCR and VDJtools. CDR3 nucleotide sequences shared by donor and recipient were removed because the origin of these sequences could not be assigned. To be classed as alloreactive, a clone needed at least 2-fold expansion over unstimulated cells and a minimum CFSE-low frequency of 0.002% (template counts) or 0.001% (read counts). Clones were considered mappable if detected in sequenced pre-transplant spleen, lymph node, or MLR CFSE-low populations of the donor or recipient. The cumulative frequency of alloreactive clones was calculated as a percentage of all sequences, weighted by copy number. TCRdb's version of the immuneACCESS table is confined to in-frame rearrangements and falls short of the full clone set. An unresolved V gene accounts for under half of the shortfall where checked; the remainder is of unknown origin. D and trimming come from the DNA, and the V and J calls and clone size come from that table. In this sample the table shows 21,000 or so clones, roughly 92% of which occur a single time. The top ten clones comprise 43% of the sample.

Reading the germline V gene gives CDR1 MDHEN and CDR2 SYDVKM. V ends up 5 bases short and J 2 bases short, with an unmatched junction base count of 4. Including cysteine and phenylalanine, the CDR3 has 16 amino acids. Only the CDR3 part of the read is kept: 48 bases, read in frame from the first base. Regarding this clone: The antigen it recognizes is unknown. One base away there is no much larger clone; base qualities are not given.

In the first month after transplant, blood samples were collected up to 4 times, and after that at least monthly when available. The specimen comprised PBMCs, sampled roughly 270 days after intestinal transplant. The TCR was taken from a human patient who received an intestinal transplant, so some T cells may come from the graft donor. The receptor chain draws on TRBV28 and TRBJ2-1, and 12 junction bases match TRBD2. The CDR3 reads CASSPWTSGTYNEQFF. The base sequence is TGTGCCAGCAGTCCCTGGACTAGCGGGACCTACAATGAGCAGTTCTTC.